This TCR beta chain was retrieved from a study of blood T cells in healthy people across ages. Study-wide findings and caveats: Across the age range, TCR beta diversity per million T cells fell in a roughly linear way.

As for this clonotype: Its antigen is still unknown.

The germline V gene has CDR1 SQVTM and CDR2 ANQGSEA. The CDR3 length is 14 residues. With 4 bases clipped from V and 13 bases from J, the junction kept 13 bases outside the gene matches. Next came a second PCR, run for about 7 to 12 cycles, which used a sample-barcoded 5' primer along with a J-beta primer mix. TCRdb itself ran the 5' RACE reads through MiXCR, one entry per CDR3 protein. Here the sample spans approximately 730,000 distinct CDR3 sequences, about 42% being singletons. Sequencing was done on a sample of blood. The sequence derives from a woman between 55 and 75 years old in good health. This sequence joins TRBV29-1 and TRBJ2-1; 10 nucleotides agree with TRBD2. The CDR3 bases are TGCAGCGTTGCGGCTAGCGGGAGCTCCGGGACCCAGTTCTTC. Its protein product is CSVAASGSSGTQFF.